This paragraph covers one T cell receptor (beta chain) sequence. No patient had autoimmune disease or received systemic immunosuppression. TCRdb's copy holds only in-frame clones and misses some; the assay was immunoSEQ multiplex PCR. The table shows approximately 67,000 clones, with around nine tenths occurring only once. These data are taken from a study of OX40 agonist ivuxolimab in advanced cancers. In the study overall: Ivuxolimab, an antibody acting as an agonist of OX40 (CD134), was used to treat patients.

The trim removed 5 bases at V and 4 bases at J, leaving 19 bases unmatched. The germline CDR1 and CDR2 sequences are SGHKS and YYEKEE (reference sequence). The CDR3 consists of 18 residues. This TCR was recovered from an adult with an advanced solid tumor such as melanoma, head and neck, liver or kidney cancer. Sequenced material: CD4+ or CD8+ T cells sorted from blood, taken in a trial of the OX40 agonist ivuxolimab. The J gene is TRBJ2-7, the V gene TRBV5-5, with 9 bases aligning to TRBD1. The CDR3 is CASRDSGQGVIWKYEQYF. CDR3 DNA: TGTGCCAGCAGAGACTCGGGACAGGGTGTAATTTGGAAGTACGAGCAGTACTTC.